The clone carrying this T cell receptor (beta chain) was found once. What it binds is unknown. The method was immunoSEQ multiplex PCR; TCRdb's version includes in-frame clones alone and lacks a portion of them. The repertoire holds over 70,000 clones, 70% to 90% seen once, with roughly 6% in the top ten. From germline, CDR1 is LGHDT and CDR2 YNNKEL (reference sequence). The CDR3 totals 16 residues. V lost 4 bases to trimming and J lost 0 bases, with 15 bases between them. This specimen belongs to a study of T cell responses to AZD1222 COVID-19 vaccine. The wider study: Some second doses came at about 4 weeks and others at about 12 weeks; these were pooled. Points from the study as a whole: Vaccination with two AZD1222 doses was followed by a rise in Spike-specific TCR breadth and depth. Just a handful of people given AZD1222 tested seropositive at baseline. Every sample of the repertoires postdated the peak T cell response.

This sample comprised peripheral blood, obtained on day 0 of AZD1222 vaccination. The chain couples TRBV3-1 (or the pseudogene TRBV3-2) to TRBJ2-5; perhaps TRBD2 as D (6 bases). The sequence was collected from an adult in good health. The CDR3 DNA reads TGTGCCAGCAGCCCCCCCCGAGGAGGGTACCAAGAGACCCAGTACTTC. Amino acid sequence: CASSPPRGGYQETQYF.